This T cell receptor (beta chain) derives from a study of beta chain features in type 1 diabetes. Study-wide results and limits: TCRB CDR3 length was moderately but significantly reduced in all four CD4+ subsets of Type 1 diabetes patients. Compared with healthy donors, patients appeared to share more similar naive, central memory and regulatory TCRB repertoires.

Germline V gives CDR1 SNHLY, CDR2 FYNNEI. Trimming removed 6 bases at V and 7 bases at J, with 16 bases between. The CDR3 runs to 14 residues. Using CD45RO/CCR7/CD25/CD127/CD95/CD27, CD4+ naive, central memory, regulatory and stem cell-like memory cells were sorted. This clone was counted a few times. Its specificity is not known. Reverse transcription of all isolated RNA meant that expressed TCRB transcripts were sequenced. TCRdb's table, derived via immunoSEQ multiplex PCR, lists solely in-frame clones and lacks some. The sample lists a few hundred thousand clones; 27% were seen once. The chain carries TRBV2 and TRBJ2-1; a weak D match, TRBD2 (6 bases). Sequencing was carried out using central memory CD4+ T cells from blood. This clonotype originated in a young man in good health. CDR3 sequence: CASRASATTNEQFF. The CDR3, as DNA: TGTGCCAGCAGAGCTAGCGCTACTACAAATGAGCAGTTCTTC.